This T cell receptor beta chain derives from a study of vaccination and CD4 T cells after COVID-19 (dated by TCRdb to the early 2020s). For the study in its entirety: SARS-CoV-2 positivity had been established in the convalescent patients by nasal swab PCR, and mild disease was recorded in eight to ten of these patients and severe disease in one. The convalescent cohort included six males and four females, with two Hispanic individuals, seven Caucasians, two Asians and one multiracial person. Each participant got two doses of either the Pfizer-BioNTech BNT162b2 vaccine (n=8) or the Moderna mRNA-1273 vaccine (n=2). Post-COVID blood samples were collected from convalescent patients a median of roughly 100 days after diagnosis, with a range of about 35 to 180 days. Post-vaccine blood samples were obtained a median of around 74 days after the second vaccine dose, with a range of about 14 to 241 days. A few convalescent patients gave samples both early after vaccination (day 14) and late after vaccination (days 161 to 241). Overlapping spike peptide pools from SARS-CoV-2 and from the common cold coronaviruses HCoV-NL63, HCoV-OC43 and HCoV-229E were used as culture stimuli. Control cultures received a CEFX viral epitope pool as the positive control, an HIV-1 Nef peptide pool as the negative control, or no peptide. In 9 to 11 COVID-19 convalescent patients and a handful of infection-naive healthy vaccine recipients, researchers compared the spike-specific CD4+ TCR repertoire from before mRNA vaccination with the repertoire from after.

As regards this clonotype: Its antigen has not been determined. No much larger clonotype is one base removed from it; base qualities were not supplied.

Library preparation used PCR. At the Johns Hopkins FTIC core, DNA from the cultured CD4+ T cells underwent TCR sequencing with the Oncomine TCR Beta short-read assay. Genomic DNA was extracted from the cultured CD4+ T cells with the QIAamp micro DNA kit. Oncomine TCR Beta libraries made from cultured CD4+ T cells were pooled using unique dual indexes and sequenced on an Illumina iSeq 100. The authors' analysis ran thus. Non-productive sequences were filtered out, and CDR3s that did not start with C, did not end with F or W, or were shorter than 7 amino acids were discarded. Antigen-specific clonotypes were identified using the MANAFEST web application through comparison of peptide-stimulated wells with reference and other culture wells. Positive clones required FDR below 0.05, an odds ratio above 5, and productive frequency above 0.1% in at least two of three replicate wells. A clonotype was classed as cross-reactive if the clonotype showed significant expansion both in SARS-CoV-2 spike wells and in at least one common cold coronavirus spike condition. Using R version 3.6.1, CDR3 homology was evaluated through Levenshtein distances (stringdist) along with unrooted phylogenetic trees (ape). The public reads were reanalyzed by TCRdb: fastp trimming at Q25, MiXCR alignment, in-frame beta chains only. Records with the same CDR3 protein are collapsed into one entry carrying the most frequent genes and DNA. Clone size and V and J calls follow TCRdb, not the original study. The sample data list about 17,000 distinct CDR3 sequences, and 47% of these were observed just once. The ten largest clones represent 20% to 25% of the sample.

The investigation overall reported the following: In convalescent patients, a median approximately 83% of post-vaccine SARS-CoV-2-reactive clones were detected only after vaccination, suggesting vaccine-specific priming. Relatively few convalescent patients were included in the study, and early timepoints after natural infection were not analyzed. The median number of SARS-CoV-2-reactive clonotypes rose from roughly 20 after infection to roughly 38 after vaccination, but the change was not significant. Of the vaccine-specific clones in convalescent patients, 304 of 307, or nearly all, reacted only to SARS-CoV-2 spike and did not cross-react with common cold coronaviruses.

Per the publication, the time point label means: late sampling 161 to 241 days after vaccination in a few convalescent patients. The sample's treatment or condition label is to be understood as: approximately 11-day PBMC culture with coronavirus spike peptide pools or control peptides (ViraFEST assay). The ViraFEST assay, used in the study, expanded antigen-specific T cells with peptide pools and then identified the expanded clonotypes through TCR sequencing. The positive SARS-CoV-2 PCR tests of the convalescent patients were dated from March to December 2020, before the Alpha, Beta and Delta variants emerged in the United States. Each well held approximately 2 million PBMCs cultured in IMDM containing approximately 5% human AB serum and approximately 9.8 IU/ml IL-2, with about 9.4 ug/ml peptide pools added. Half of the culture medium was replaced with fresh IL-2-containing medium on days 3 and 7. After 10 to 11 days of culture, CD4+ T cells were isolated by negative selection with the EasySep CD4+ T cell isolation kit. Ficoll-Paque Plus gradient centrifugation was used to isolate PBMCs from whole blood, and the isolated PBMCs were then either used fresh or cryopreserved at -140C. In general, triplicate wells were set up for every culture condition.

The sequencing used CD4+ T cells from blood, cultured in vitro, collected about 7 months after SARS-CoV-2 vaccination. The clonotype was recovered from a human donor who had recovered from COVID-19.

The CDR3 sequence is CASSAGTGGAETQYF. The DNA sequence reads TGTGCCAGTAGTGCGGGGACAGGAGGGGCTGAGACCCAGTACTTC. The chain is made from TRBV19 and TRBJ2-5; TRBD1 matches 8 bases in the middle. From V the trimming removes 5 bases and from J it removes 5 bases, while the gene matches leave 10 bases of the junction unaccounted for. CDR1 and CDR2 are drawn from the germline V gene (reference sequence): LNHDA, SQIVND. Taken from cysteine to phenylalanine, the CDR3 has 15 residues. The sequence is cut down to CDR3 DNA, 45 bases in frame from base 1.